A single TCR beta chain is shown here with its context. This sample was taken from a study of blood T cell repertoires in COVID-19. Study summary: Material from acute and convalescent COVID-19 was sourced from the United States, Italy and Spain. PBMCs, B-cell-depleted T cells, or T cells provided the cDNA or gDNA that made up the material.

Authors' methods: Quantification of nucleated cells was approximated via reference gene primer amplification. TCRdb's copy holds only in-frame clones and misses some; the assay was immunoSEQ multiplex PCR. V and J calls and clone size are as listed in that table; D and trimming were resolved from the DNA. The sample includes 70,000 to 85,000 clones, about four fifths seen only once; the top ten take 21%. The V gene's germline CDR1 is MGHRA and CDR2 YSYEKL. V was clipped by 2 bases and J by 2 bases, with 6 bases between them. The CDR3 has 14 amino acids. The rearrangement uses TRBV4-1 and TRBJ1-4; TRBD1 might be the D (6 bases). This sequence originates from a human donor in a cohort sampled during active COVID-19. Material: peripheral blood. The CDR3 nucleotides are TGCGCCAGCAGCCAACAGGGGACTAATGAAAAACTGTTTTTT. As protein: CASSQQGTNEKLFF.